A selection of T cell receptor beta chains follows, all from one sample in a study of T-cell reconstitution after alpha-beta-depleted transplantation in children. MiXCR, run by TCRdb on the PCR reads, gives a single entry per CDR3 protein. The sample has approximately 400,000 distinct CDR3 sequences, approximately 10% seen once. The input for sequencing was PBMCs from the stem cell graft donor, taken from the stem cell graft. The receptor set was obtained from a human donor who donated a stem cell graft to a child with acute myeloid leukemia. The CDR3 runs from the conserved cysteine through the conserved F or W. The D gene is left open where the match is weak. Size is stated for part of the rows, as once, few or many counts, or as a class when the clone is expanded.

j_call,d_call,clone_size,v_call,cdr3_aa,cdr3_nt
TRBJ2-2,TRBD2,few,TRBV7-2,CASSLPRGEANTGELFF,TGTGCCAGCAGCCTCCCCCGGGGGGAAGCGAACACCGGGGAGCTGTTTTTT
TRBJ2-7,TRBD2,few,TRBV7-2,CASSLGFGLAVPYEQYF,TGTGCCAGCAGCTTAGGGTTTGGACTAGCGGTCCCCTACGAGCAGTACTTC
TRBJ2-1,-,few,TRBV7-2,CASSLNPVYNEQFF,TGTGCCAGCAGCTTAAACCCGGTCTACAATGAGCAGTTCTTC
TRBJ1-2,-,-,TRBV14,CASSHRDPAPHYGYTF,TGTGCCAGCAGCCATAGAGACCCGGCTCCCCACTATGGCTACACCTTC
TRBJ2-3,TRBD2,few,TRBV11-2,CASSPRLAVTDTQYF,TGTGCCAGCAGCCCACGACTAGCCGTCACAGATACGCAGTATTTT
TRBJ1-1,-,few,TRBV4-1,CASSQVVRKITEAFF,TGCGCCAGCAGCCAAGTAGTCAGGAAAATCACTGAAGCTTTCTTT
TRBJ2-1,-,-,TRBV7-9,CASSLVASDEQFF,TGTGCCAGCAGCTTAGTCGCTAGCGATGAGCAGTTCTTC
TRBJ2-7,TRBD2,few,TRBV7-2,CASSPAAGGYEQYF,TGTGCCAGCAGCCCGGCCGCGGGAGGTTACGAGCAGTACTTC
TRBJ1-1,-,few,TRBV5-6,CASSAAHRYYNTEAFF,TGTGCCAGCAGTGCGGCCCACCGGTACTATAACACTGAAGCTTTCTTT
TRBJ1-6,TRBD1,few,TRBV5-1,CASSLQGAGIDSPLHF,TGCGCCAGCAGCTTACAGGGGGCCGGTATAGATTCACCCCTCCACTTT
TRBJ2-3,TRBD1,many,TRBV5-1,CASSPGQGTADTQYF,TGCGCCAGCAGCCCGGGACAGGGAACTGCAGATACGCAGTATTTT
TRBJ2-5,TRBD1,few,TRBV29-1,CSAGGDRGHLETQYF,TGCAGCGCCGGAGGGGACAGGGGACACTTAGAGACCCAGTACTTC
TRBJ2-2,-,many,TRBV12-3/TRBV12-4,CASRRQPWRTKNTGELFF,TGTGCCAGCAGGAGACAGCCATGGCGAACAAAGAACACCGGGGAGCTGTTTTTT
TRBJ1-6,-,few,TRBV5-1,CASSSGVRGDNSPLHF,TGCGCCAGCAGCTCTGGCGTCAGGGGAGATAATTCACCCCTCCACTTT
TRBJ2-1,-,-,TRBV20-1,CSARPQFPSPSYNEQFF,TGCAGTGCTAGACCCCAGTTTCCGTCTCCCTCCTACAATGAGCAGTTCTTC
TRBJ2-2,TRBD2,few,TRBV7-3,CASRRGTSATGELFF,TGTGCCAGCAGGCGAGGGACTAGCGCCACCGGGGAGCTGTTTTTT
TRBJ1-5,-,-,TRBV7-2,CASSLWVSSNQPQHF,TGTGCCAGCAGCTTATGGGTGTCAAGCAATCAGCCCCAGCATTTT
TRBJ2-1,TRBD1,few,TRBV7-9,CASSLTGGAGNEQFF,TGTGCCAGCAGCCTGACAGGGGGCGCGGGCAATGAGCAGTTCTTC
TRBJ2-1,TRBD2,-,TRBV9,CASSVGASGLINEQFF,TGTGCCAGCAGCGTAGGAGCTAGCGGCCTCATCAATGAGCAGTTCTTC
TRBJ2-1,-,few,TRBV4-3,CASSQDPVPEQFF,TGCGCCAGCAGCCAAGATCCAGTCCCTGAGCAGTTCTTC
TRBJ1-1,-,few,TRBV20-1,CSARPDPSEAFF,TGCAGTGCTAGACCCGACCCTTCTGAAGCTTTCTTT
TRBJ1-6,TRBD1,-,TRBV7-8,CASSLVTRGTGGPPLHF,TGTGCCAGCAGCTTAGTGACGAGAGGGACAGGGGGCCCACCCCTCCACTTT
TRBJ2-2,-,-,TRBV12-3/TRBV12-4,CASSRLQGHGELFF,TGTGCCAGCAGTCGCCTACAGGGTCACGGGGAGCTGTTTTTT
TRBJ1-2,-,many,TRBV11-2,CASSSPGGYYGYTF,TGTGCCAGCAGCTCCCCGGGGGGCTACTATGGCTACACCTTC
TRBJ2-5,-,many,TRBV10-3,CAISVGTGEWGTQYF,TGTGCCATCAGCGTCGGGACTGGGGAGTGGGGGACCCAGTACTTC
TRBJ1-4,-,few,TRBV5-4,CASSLEPRLNEKLFF,TGTGCCAGCAGCTTGGAGCCCCGGCTTAATGAAAAACTGTTTTTT
TRBJ2-3,-,many,TRBV4-1,CASSQGGGADTQYF,TGCGCCAGCAGCCAAGGAGGGGGGGCAGATACGCAGTATTTT
TRBJ2-5,-,many,TRBV7-8,CASSLQLRAGPEETQYF,TGTGCCAGCAGCTTACAGCTGCGGGCGGGACCTGAAGAGACCCAGTACTTC
TRBJ1-2,-,few,TRBV10-3,CAIRGVSDYGYTF,TGTGCCATCAGGGGGGTCTCCGACTATGGCTACACCTTC
TRBJ2-1,TRBD2,-,TRBV14,CASSPRGLAGANEQFF,TGTGCCAGCAGCCCCCGCGGGCTAGCGGGAGCGAATGAGCAGTTCTTC
TRBJ2-2,TRBD1,few,TRBV6-2/TRBV6-3,CASSSHLTGVTGELFF,TGTGCCAGCAGTTCTCACCTCACAGGGGTCACCGGGGAGCTGTTTTTT
TRBJ2-1,-,once,TRBV29-1,CSIEYRQNEQFF,TGCAGCATTGAATATCGGCAGAATGAGCAGTTCTTC
TRBJ1-1,-,-,TRBV27,CATNAVGAGEAFF,TGTGCCACCAATGCGGTAGGAGCGGGTGAAGCTTTCTTT
TRBJ2-5,-,-,TRBV29-1,CSARLVSQETQYF,TGCAGCGCAAGACTAGTCAGCCAAGAGACCCAGTACTTC
TRBJ2-1,-,few,TRBV7-6,CASSSDPSSYNEQFF,TGTGCCAGCAGCTCGGACCCAAGCTCCTACAATGAGCAGTTCTTC